These T cell receptor beta chains were read from a single sample in a study of shared clonotypes between healthy human individuals. TCRdb keeps only in-frame clones here, not all; method: immunoSEQ multiplex PCR. The repertoire holds about 2 million clones, roughly 94% seen once, with about 1.1% in the top ten. The sample taken for sequencing was naive CD8+ T cells sorted from blood. The source is a man aged 18 to 35 in good health. CDR3s include the opening cysteine and the closing phenylalanine or tryptophan. D genes are given only for firm matches. The size of a clone is reported for some rows only, either as once, few or many, or as a class for expanded clones.

>TRBD1|-|TRBJ2-4|TRBV5-4
TGTGCCAGCAGCACCCAGGGGGCTGGGGAAAACATTCAGTACTTC
CASSTQGAGENIQYF
>TRBD1|-|TRBJ2-7|TRBV5-6
TGTGCCAGCAGCCTTGGACAGGGGCAGGTGCAGTACTTC
CASSLGQGQVQYF
>-|-|TRBJ1-5|TRBV7-9
TGTGCCAGCAGCCCCCAGGGCGGCAATCAGCCCCAGCATTTT
CASSPQGGNQPQHF
>TRBD1|-|TRBJ2-7|TRBV27
TGTGCCAGCACCTTAAAGGGGACAGGGAACTACGAGCAGTACTTC
CASTLKGTGNYEQYF
>-|-|TRBJ2-3|TRBV6-6
TGTGCCAGCAGTAGCGTAGGAGATACGCAGTATTTT
CASSSVGDTQYF
>-|once|TRBJ1-3|TRBV7-4
TGTGCCAGCAGCGTAAGACGCGGAACGGGAAACACCATATATTTT
CASSVRRGTGNTIYF
>-|-|TRBJ2-3|TRBV27
TGTGCCAGCAGTTTTACAGACACAGATACGCAGTATTTT
CASSFTDTDTQYF
>TRBD1|-|TRBJ1-5|TRBV9
TGTGCCAGCAGCCTGCAGGGGGAAGGTCAGCCCCAGCATTTT
CASSLQGEGQPQHF
>-|-|TRBJ1-1|TRBV18
TGTGCCAGCTCCCCAACCCTGGGGGCCGGTAACACTGAAGCTTTCTTT
CASSPTLGAGNTEAFF
>-|once|TRBJ1-1|TRBV11-2
TGTGCCAGCAGACCGGGACACAACACTGAAGCTTTCTTT
CASRPGHNTEAFF
>TRBD1|-|TRBJ1-6|TRBV6-1
TGTGCCAGCACTGACAGGGTTTACGCGTCCCTCCACTTT
CASTDRVYASLHF
>-|-|TRBJ2-6|TRBV7-9
TGTGCCAGCAGCTTAGGTCCAGGATCAGCGGCCAACGTCCTGACTTTC
CASSLGPGSAANVLTF
>-|-|TRBJ2-2|TRBV28
TGTGCCAGCAGTAGCGGGTACACCGGGGAGCTGTTTTTT
CASSSGYTGELFF
>-|-|TRBJ2-1|TRBV6-5
TGTGCCAGCAGTACCGGGACGGGCAATGAGCAGTTCTTC
CASSTGTGNEQFF
>-|-|TRBJ1-1|TRBV7-2
TGTGCCAGCAGCACGACCCTCCCAGGGGAGACTGAAGCTTTCTTT
CASSTTLPGETEAFF
>TRBD2|once|TRBJ2-1|TRBV28
TGTGCCAGCAGCTTAGCGGGGGGCGGCAATGAGCAGTTCTTC
CASSLAGGGNEQFF
>TRBD2|-|TRBJ2-1|TRBV5-8
TGTGCCAGCAGCCGAGGGACTAGCGGGAGCGATGAGCAGTTCTTC
CASSRGTSGSDEQFF
>TRBD2|-|TRBJ2-1|TRBV30
TGTGCCTGGAGGGGGACTAGAAGCGAGCAGTTCTTC
CAWRGTRSEQFF
>TRBD2|-|TRBJ2-7|TRBV4-1
TGCGCCAGCAGCCAACGACTAGCGGGTGACTCCTACGAGCAGTACTTC
CASSQRLAGDSYEQYF
>TRBD1|-|TRBJ2-2|TRBV9
TGTGCCAGCAGCGCCGGGACAGTCCCTTTCACGAACACCGGGGAGCTGTTTTTT
CASSAGTVPFTNTGELFF
>TRBD1|-|TRBJ2-5|TRBV27
TGTGCCAGCAGTTTATTAGGGACAGGGATACAAGAGACCCAGTACTTC
CASSLLGTGIQETQYF